This entry features one TCR beta chain sequence. Into CD45RA+ naive and CD45RA-negative memory subsets, the CD4+ cells were split. This entry is derived from a study of shared clonotypes between healthy human individuals. In germline, CDR1 is KGHSH, CDR2 LQKENI. The CDR3 length is 16 residues. V shed 2 bases, J shed 3 bases, and the junction held 1 base outside the gene matches. As originally analysed: Junction-only sequences without quality scores were provided by ImmunoSEQ, so filtering was different. Clones were sequenced by immunoSEQ multiplex PCR, and TCRdb holds only the in-frame ones, with some missing. V, J and clone size are taken as reported in that table, and D and trimming were inferred from the DNA itself. Of some 2 million clones listed, roughly 95% are singletons.

The TCR comes from a man between 18 and 35 years old in good health. The sample was naive CD4+ T cells sorted from blood. This sample's subset: CD45RA+ positively selected. This chain joins TRBV18 and TRBJ2-2, with 12 bases fitting TRBD1. The CDR3 sequence: CASSPGTGGDTGELFF. The CDR3 DNA reads TGTGCCAGCTCACCAGGGACAGGGGGCGACACCGGGGAGCTGTTTTTT.